This entry lists 7 T cell receptor beta chains sequenced from one sample in a study of blood T cell repertoires in COVID-19 (dated by TCRdb to the early 2020s). The protocol used for the library was the immunoSEQ multiplex PCR assay. TCRdb carries this immuneACCESS record with in-frame sequences only. Its versions omit some clonotypes, under half of them owing to an unresolved V gene in the studies checked, with the rest unexplained. This sample is represented by about 300,000 clones; approximately 90% of them were singletons. The ten largest clones represent 4% to 5% of the sample. The sequenced material came from PBMCs or T cells enriched from blood (not recorded which). Receptors were obtained from a man aged 25-45 years who had recovered from COVID-19.

The chain employs TRBV10-2 and TRBJ2-3, with a possible D match to TRBD1 (5 bases). The V end was cut by 8 bases, the J end by 6 bases, with 12 bases between. Germline V gene data show CDR1 as WSHSY and CDR2 as SAAADI. This CDR3 is built from 12 residues. CDR3 coding DNA: TGCGCCAGCGACCCAGGGTGGGATACGCAGTATTTT. It codes for CASDPGWDTQYF.

The chain employs TRBV3-1 (or the pseudogene TRBV3-2) and TRBJ2-2; unclear D gene. Between the trimmed V and J ends, which lost 3 bases and 1 base, there was a span of 3 bases. Per the germline V gene, CDR1 is LGHDT and CDR2 is YNNKEL (reference sequence). The CDR3 is 13 amino acids. CDR3 protein: CASSHRNTGELFF. CDR3 in DNA: TGTGCCAGCAGCCACAGGAACACCGGGGAGCTGTTTTTT.

V gene TRBV5-4 combines with J gene TRBJ2-1; 12 bases match TRBD2. The CDR3 is 16 residues long. The germline V gene encodes CDR1 SGHNT and CDR2 YYREEE (reference sequence). V gave up 0 bases and J gave up 7 bases; unmatched junction bases: 5. The DNA of the CDR3 is TGTGCCAGCAGCTTGGCTAGCGGGAGGGTTCGGAATGAGCAGTTCTTC. Translated, it gives CASSLASGRVRNEQFF.

The V gene is TRBV30, the J gene TRBJ1-4; TRBD1 is a possible D gene (6 bases). This CDR3 spans 14 amino acids. The V gene's germline CDR1 is GTSNPN and CDR2 SVGIG (reference sequence). The V end lost 1 base, the J end lost 7 bases, and 13 bases lay between the germline ends. The CDR3 loop reads CAWSDAGAGEKLFF. CDR3 bases: TGTGCCTGGAGTGATGCAGGGGCGGGTGAAAAACTGTTTTTT.

This clone came up a few times. The chain combines TRBV7-9 with TRBJ1-5; D is unresolved. The V gene's germline CDR1 is SEHNR and CDR2 FQNEAQ (reference sequence). The V and J ends lost 4 bases and 1 base respectively, with 17 bases between them. The CDR3 loop spans 17 amino acids. The DNA of the CDR3 is TGTGCCAGCAGCTCCGGGCTGGCAGCGGGGAGCAATCAGCCCCAGCATTTT. This gives the protein CASSSGLAAGSNQPQHF.

The V gene is TRBV14, the J gene TRBJ1-2; D is unresolved. This CDR3 is built from 15 residues. CDR1 SGHDN and CDR2 FVKESK come from the germline V gene. The V end lost 0 bases, the J end lost 6 bases, and 14 bases lay between the germline ends. In nucleotides, the CDR3 is TGTGCCAGCAGCCAAGATTTTACTAACGGGAATGGCTACACCTTC. Translating gives CASSQDFTNGNGYTF.

The rearrangement uses TRBV7-9 and TRBJ2-1, with a possible D match to TRBD1 (5 bases). The germline CDR1 and CDR2 sequences are SEHNR and FQNEAQ (reference sequence). The V and J ends lost 1 base and 10 bases respectively, with 8 bases between them. This CDR3 is built from 12 residues. In DNA form, the CDR3 reads TGTGCCAGCAGCTTAGTGCCAGGGGAGCAGTTCTTC. Amino acid sequence: CASSLVPGEQFF.